One sample yielded the 8 T cell receptor beta chains listed below, sequenced in a study of blood T cell repertoires in COVID-19. Measured with immunoSEQ multiplex PCR; TCRdb has only the in-frame clones, and not every one. The sample records about 220,000 clones, 86% being singletons. Sequenced: PBMCs or T cells enriched from blood (not recorded which). The receptor set was obtained from a woman aged 40 to 50 with acute COVID-19.

The chain links TRBV5-4 to TRBJ1-1, with D perhaps matching TRBD1 (6 bases). The CDR3 runs 17 residues. CDR1 SGHNT and CDR2 YYREEE come from the germline V gene (reference sequence). Trimming left V 4 bases short and J 2 bases short, with 21 bases between. CDR3: CASSKPQAGQINTEAFF. The CDR3, as DNA: TGTGCCAGCAGCAAACCACAAGCCGGACAGATAAACACTGAAGCTTTCTTT.

This chain uses TRBV6-5 with TRBJ1-5; 7 positions agree with TRBD1. V dropped 8 bases and J dropped 0; count of bases not matched to a gene: 7. Germline loops: CDR1 MNHEY, CDR2 SVGAGI. The CDR3 contains 15 residues. This CDR3 reads CASGNRGRSNQPQHF. CDR3 DNA sequence: TGTGCCAGCGGAAACAGGGGACGTAGCAATCAGCCCCAGCATTTT.

This clone was recorded once. The chain couples TRBV12-5 to TRBJ1-1, with 12 positions matching TRBD1. The junction had 5 bases not matched to a gene; V was cut back by 5 bases and J by 10 bases. Germline lookup yields CDR1 LGHNT and CDR2 FRNRAP. CDR3 length: 13 amino acids. Here the CDR3 reads CASGGGQGARAFF. CDR3 in DNA: TGTGCTAGTGGTGGGGGACAGGGGGCGCGAGCTTTCTTT.

Note on this clone: Different DNA sequences within this sample yield the same CDR3. The V and J genes are TRBV7-2 and TRBJ1-1; 11 nucleotides agree with TRBD1. The length of the CDR3 is 15 residues. Unmatched junction bases numbered 5, after V lost 3 bases and J lost 5 bases. Germline assignment: CDR1 SGHTA and CDR2 FQGNSA. The CDR3 DNA reads as TGTGCCAGCAGCTTGGGACAGGGGGTAGGAACTGAAGCTTTCTTT. It encodes CASSLGQGVGTEAFF.

V is TRBV11-2 and J is TRBJ1-1, with a weak D call TRBD1 (6 bases). The germline V gene encodes CDR1 SGHAT and CDR2 FQNNGV. CDR3 size: 13 residues. Trimming shortened V by 2 bases and J by 6 bases, and 10 bases separated the two germline ends. In nucleotides, the CDR3 is TGTGCCAGCAGCTTAATACAGGGCGCTGAAGCTTTCTTT. Protein product: CASSLIQGAEAFF.

The gene calls are TRBV24-1 and TRBJ2-2, with TRBD1 matching 7 bases. The germline V gene encodes CDR1 KGHDR and CDR2 SFDVKD. There are 16 residues in the CDR3. V trimming: 1 base; J trimming: 1 base; junction bases outside the gene matches: 2. In DNA form, the CDR3 reads TGTGCCACCAGTGATTTCAACAGGGGGAACACCGGGGAGCTGTTTTTT. It translates to CATSDFNRGNTGELFF.

The chain recombines TRBV7-3 with TRBJ2-1; D is unclear. CDR1 and CDR2 from the germline V gene are SGHTA and FQGTGA. The V end was cut by 5 bases, the J end by 8 bases, with 19 bases between. The CDR3 spans 15 residues. The CDR3 loop reads CASSLKPSSMDEQFF. The CDR3 DNA follows: TGTGCCAGCAGCCTAAAGCCATCGAGTATGGATGAGCAGTTCTTC.

There are a few counts of this clone. This chain joins TRBV12-3 or TRBV12-4 and TRBJ2-3, with 7 positions matching TRBD1. The ends lost 6 bases at V and 4 bases at J; junction bases unmatched: 4. The CDR3 is 13 amino acids. The CDR3 DNA follows: TGTGCCAGCAGCCGAGGGGGCGCAGATACGCAGTATTTT. This translates into CASSRGGADTQYF.